This T cell receptor (beta chain) was captured in a study of spatial heterogeneity in lung cancer (dated by TCRdb to 2018 to 2020). Background on the whole study: Beta-chain transcripts were consistently detected in greater numbers than alpha-chain transcripts, which likely reflects a higher abundance of beta-chain transcripts. At surgery, both alpha and beta chains were TCR-sequenced in 220 tumor regions, approximately 64 matched nontumor lung samples and a few dozen PBMC samples. In the raw uncorrected reads, each unique combination of TCR and UMI appeared more than ten times on average. The study quantitatively compared TCR alpha and beta repertoires across multiple tumor regions, matched nontumor lung and blood in non-small cell lung cancer. In tumor regions, TCR transcript counts showed a strong correlation with a T cell transcriptional module score derived from matched bulk RNA-seq. Nonsynonymous mutation counts, determined by whole-exome sequencing of tumor tissue, were related to TCR repertoire features.

This clonotype has only a few counts. Its antigen specificity is not known. No qualities accompany the bases; no much larger clone lies one base away. The time point label here, explained by the study, means: sample taken at primary tumor resection. The donors were some 76 patients from the lung TRACERx cohort who had early-stage, untreated non-small cell lung cancer. Without any cell sorting, TCR sequencing was performed on whole RNA extracted either from tumor and nontumor lung tissue or from cryopreserved PBMC samples. Only patients for whom sufficient RNA was available from at least two tumor regions were selected for TCR sequencing. Tumor and adjacent nontumor lung specimens were reviewed by a lung pathologist before selection. The study at large found these results: Confirming at a functional level the hypothesis that regional TCRs recognize regional mutations was considered to require additional single-cell paired TCR alpha and beta sequencing. A correlation was observed between the number of expanded intratumoral alpha and beta TCRs and the tumor nonsynonymous mutation count. TCR-seq coverage of tumor T cells was estimated to be only about 7% for alpha chains and more than 11% for beta chains. Counts of ubiquitous and regional expanded TCRs were found to correlate with counts of ubiquitous and regional nonsynonymous mutations, respectively.

The library was built by means of 5' RACE. Sequencing used a NextSeq 500. The TCR library protocol attached a unique molecular identifier to each TCR cDNA molecule to allow correction of PCR and sequencing errors. Processing in the source paper ran as follows. Decombinator tools were used for TCR identification, UMI-based error correction and CDR3 extraction. Expanded TCRs were defined as those above a frequency of 2 per 1,000, corresponding to the top 1% of the tumor frequency distribution. Expanded tumor TCRs were classed as regional if statistically deemed absent (corrected P<0.05) from at least one tumor region, otherwise ubiquitous. Renyi diversity was calculated using the R vegan package after each repertoire was subsampled 100 times to 5,000 TCRs. To build CDR3 similarity networks, amino acid triplet string-kernel similarity was used, and CDR3s were connected when their pairwise similarity was above 0.82. TCRdb cleaned the public reads at Q25 with fastp, built clones with MiXCR and kept in-frame beta chains. Each CDR3 protein appears once, grouped with its most common genes and DNA. TCRdb assigned the V and J calls; the authors' analysis was not used. A total of roughly 28,000 distinct CDR3 sequences appear in this sample, approximately 7% of them only once. Of the sample, around 25% is held by the ten largest clones.

V is pruned by 4 bases and J by 10 bases, leaving 2 bases of the junction without a gene match. Including cysteine and phenylalanine, the CDR3 has 14 amino acids. Only CDR3 DNA remains: 42 bases, in frame from the first base. Looking up the germline V gene yields CDR1 LGHNA and CDR2 YNFKEQ. The chain is made from TRBV4-2 and TRBJ1-6; 12 nucleotides in the junction match TRBD1. This clonotype was sampled from a male donor with early-stage non-small cell lung cancer. Material: lung tumor tissue, obtained at surgery. This receptor carries the CDR3 CASSPGTGGSPLHF. The nucleotide sequence reads as follows: TGTGCCAGCAGCCCCGGGACAGGGGGCTCACCCCTCCACTTT.